This T cell receptor (beta chain) was profiled in a study of Graves' ophthalmopathy and Graves' hyperthyroidism. Study summary: Peripheral blood sampling preceded any treatment and occurred at initial diagnosis.

Uncontrolled infections, other autoimmune diseases, pregnancy or lactation barred patients from enrollment. The PBMCs were taken from less than 11 ml of fresh peripheral blood. A note on this clonotype: Its antigen is still unknown.

V was shortened by 5 bases and J by 12 bases, with 16 bases between the two germline ends. Germline-derived CDR1 and CDR2 are DFQATT and SNEGSKA (reference sequence). This CDR3 has 12 amino acids. Findings and limits, study-wide: Ophthalmopathy progression cases were predicted by the model with 70.59% sensitivity and 72.22% specificity.

As the template, RNA transcripts were used to amplify TCR beta CDR3 regions. HTBI primers primed a first-round RT-PCR, and a second-round multiplex PCR followed. Via MiXCR, TCRdb re-called the multiplex PCR reads, giving one row per CDR3 protein. The sample yields 600,000 to 950,000 distinct CDR3 sequences, around 40% seen once. The rearrangement uses TRBV20-1 and TRBJ1-4, with D hard to call. Sample: peripheral blood. The receptor was isolated from an adult man with Graves' ophthalmopathy. The CDR3 spells CSAGSGLAELFF. In nucleotides, the CDR3 is TGCAGTGCTGGGTCAGGACTAGCGGAACTGTTTTTT.